The 21 T cell receptor beta chains given below trace back to one sample, sequenced in a study of blood T cell repertoires in COVID-19. TCRdb keeps only in-frame clones here, not all; method: immunoSEQ multiplex PCR. The sample has 100,000 to 150,000 clones, about 81% seen once. What was sequenced was peripheral blood. Receptor source: an elderly woman with acute or convalescent COVID-19.

The chain joins TRBV14 to TRBJ2-7, with 7 bases aligning to TRBD2. Germline loops: CDR1 SGHDN, CDR2 FVKESK. Trimming at V came to 4 bases and at J to 2 bases, leaving 8 bases not matched to a gene. The CDR3 spans 15 residues. This CDR3 reads CASSPWTRLPYEQYF. The CDR3 nucleotides read TGTGCCAGCAGCCCCTGGACTAGATTACCCTACGAGCAGTACTTC.

As to this clone: Distinct nucleotide sequences in the sample also encode this CDR3. The J gene is TRBJ1-1, the V gene TRBV29-1, with a tentative D call TRBD1 (6 bases). CDR3 length: 13 amino acids. V was clipped by 3 bases and J by 8 bases, with 16 bases between them. Germline assignment: CDR1 SQVTM and CDR2 ANQGSEA. The CDR3 sequence: CSVDRTANSEAFF. CDR3 nucleotides: TGCAGCGTTGATAGGACAGCTAATTCGGAAGCTTTCTTT.

The J gene is TRBJ2-7, the V gene TRBV29-1; D might be TRBD1 (6 bases). This CDR3 contains 12 residues. CDR1 is SQVTM, CDR2 ANQGSEA, per germline. Trimming removed 5 bases from V and 4 bases from J, with 12 bases in between. CDR3 in amino acids: CSVTTQGYEQYF. Here the CDR3 DNA reads TGCAGCGTTACCACTCAGGGGTACGAGCAGTACTTC.

This chain connects TRBV27 to TRBJ2-7; 7 positions match TRBD1. This CDR3 region has 14 residues. CDR1 and CDR2 from the germline V gene are MNHEY and SMNVEV (reference sequence). The J segment lost 3 bases and the V segment lost 5 bases, leaving 7 bases of the junction unmatched. This chain's CDR3 is CASSTRQGNYEQYF. CDR3 DNA sequence: TGTGCCAGCAGTACTAGACAGGGAAACTACGAGCAGTACTTC.

The chain uses TRBV7-2 and TRBJ1-1; D is unclear. The CDR3 spans 13 residues. The V end was cut by 6 bases, the J end by 0 bases, with 8 bases between. Germline CDR1 SGHTA, CDR2 FQGNSA. The DNA of the CDR3 is TGTGCCAGCAGTCCCAGCGTGAACACTGAAGCTTTCTTT. Its translation is CASSPSVNTEAFF.

The chain recombines TRBV5-1 with TRBJ2-1, with TRBD2 identical over 13 bases. This CDR3 is built from 16 residues. J was trimmed by 9 bases and V by 0 bases; bases with no gene match: 6. Germline lookup yields CDR1 SGHRS and CDR2 YFSETQ. CDR3 nucleotides: TGCGCCAGCAGCTTGGCCGCCGGGACTAGCGGGGCTGAGCAGTTCTTC. Its translation is CASSLAAGTSGAEQFF.

This clone is a singleton in its sample. This chain joins TRBV12-5 and TRBJ2-3, with D tentatively TRBD1 (6 bases). CDR1 is LGHNT, CDR2 FRNRAP, per germline. Trimming stripped 1 base from V and 5 bases from J, with 7 bases between. The CDR3 loop spans 13 amino acids. The CDR3 DNA follows: TGTGCTAGTGGTTTGGGCAGGGGAGATACGCAGTATTTT. Its protein product is CASGLGRGDTQYF.

The chain combines TRBV7-2 with TRBJ2-5, with TRBD2 matching 9 bases. The germline gives CDR1 SGHTA, CDR2 FQGNSA. V was pared by 6 bases and J by 1 base, with 9 bases of the junction left unmatched. CDR3 length equals 16 residues. The DNA of the CDR3 is TGTGCCAGCAGAACTAGAGCGGGAGGACCCCAAGAGACCCAGTACTTC. Encoded protein: CASRTRAGGPQETQYF.

CDR3 residues: CASSRQVRNTEAFF. The DNA for the CDR3 is TGTGCCAGCAGCCGACAGGTGAGGAACACTGAAGCTTTCTTT. V and J are TRBV6-2 or TRBV6-3 and TRBJ1-1; TRBD1 might be the D (6 bases). The germline V and J ends were trimmed by 6 bases and 1 base, with 12 bases remaining between them. This CDR3 is built from 14 residues. Germline-derived CDR1 and CDR2 are MNHEY and SVGEGT.

At least ten counts were recorded for this clone. The chain joins TRBV7-9 to TRBJ1-2, with a tentative D call TRBD1 (5 bases). This CDR3 has 12 amino acids. Trimming left V 3 bases short and J 4 bases short, with 6 bases between. CDR1 and CDR2 (germline): SEHNR, FQNEAQ (reference sequence). The chain's CDR3 is CASSLDTYGYTF. The CDR3 DNA reads TGTGCCAGCAGCTTGGACACCTATGGCTACACCTTC.

The V gene is TRBV5-1, the J gene TRBJ2-1, with D possibly being TRBD2 (5 bases). This CDR3 is built from 14 residues. Germline V lookup: CDR1 SGHRS, CDR2 YFSETQ. The ends were cut back, 1 base at V and 9 bases at J, with 14 bases in the middle. The CDR3 DNA sequence: TGCGCCAGCAGCTTGAAGGTCCCGGGGTCTGAGCAGTTCTTC. This codes for CASSLKVPGSEQFF.

The chain couples TRBV19 to TRBJ1-5; TRBD1 matches at 7 bases. The length of the CDR3 is 18 residues. V lost 3 bases to trimming and J lost 4 bases; unmatched junction nucleotides: 15. From germline, CDR1 is LNHDA and CDR2 SQIVND (reference sequence). The chain's CDR3 is CASSITYSQGIKNQPQHF. The CDR3 bases are TGTGCCAGTAGTATCACCTACTCACAGGGGATTAAGAATCAGCCCCAGCATTTT.

J is TRBJ2-7 and V is TRBV7-7, with 8 bases matching TRBD2. Germline CDR1 reads SSHAT; CDR2 reads FNYEAQ (reference sequence). This CDR3 is built from 14 residues. The ends lost 3 bases at V and 4 bases at J; junction bases unmatched: 5. The CDR3 reads CASSFGTSLYEQYF. In DNA form, the CDR3 reads TGTGCCAGCAGCTTCGGGACTAGTTTGTACGAGCAGTACTTC. Full variable domain (rest looked up from reference TRBV7-7 and TRBJ2-7): GAGVSQSPRYKVTKRGQDVTLRCDPISSHATLYWYQQALGQGPEFLTYFNYEAQPDKSGLPSDRFSAERPEGSISTLTIQRTEQRDSAMYRCASSFGTSLYEQYFGPGTRLTVT.

J is TRBJ2-1 and V is TRBV7-2, with D perhaps matching TRBD1 (5 bases). Between the trimmed V and J ends, which lost 5 bases and 5 bases, there was a span of 22 bases. CDR1 SGHTA and CDR2 FQGNSA come from the germline V gene. The CDR3 spans 17 residues. Written as DNA, the CDR3 is TGTGCCAGCAGCCAATGGAGCCCCGCGACAGCGAACAATGAGCAGTTCTTC. This translates into CASSQWSPATANNEQFF. Filled out from reference TRBV7-2 and TRBJ2-1, the complete variable domain reads GAGVSQSPSNKVTEKGKDVELRCDPISGHTALYWYRQSLGQGLEFLIYFQGNSAPDKSGLPSDRFSAERTGGSVSTLTIQRTQQEDSAVYLCASSQWSPATANNEQFFGPGTRLTVL.

J is TRBJ1-1 and V is TRBV3-1 (or the pseudogene TRBV3-2); TRBD1 matches at 8 bases. Per the germline V gene, CDR1 is LGHDT and CDR2 is YNNKEL (reference sequence). This CDR3 has 16 residues. V shed 1 base, J shed 1 base, and the junction held 5 bases outside the gene matches. This chain's CDR3 is CASSQGDRGENTEAFF. CDR3 DNA: TGTGCCAGCAGCCAAGGTGACAGGGGAGAGAACACTGAAGCTTTCTTT.

This chain connects TRBV18 to TRBJ1-2; D not resolved. Germline V gene data show CDR1 as KGHSH and CDR2 as LQKENI. The V gene lost 4 bases and the J gene lost 0 bases, with 15 bases spanning the gap. The CDR3 consists of 16 residues. The CDR3 coding sequence is TGTGCCAGCTCACTGACCCGTCAACAGACTAACTATGGCTACACCTTC. Residues: CASSLTRQQTNYGYTF.

This clone was recorded at least ten times. The gene calls are TRBV9 and TRBJ2-7; 13 bases are shared with TRBD2. This CDR3 region has 16 residues. Germline V gene lookup returns CDR1 SGDLS and CDR2 YYNGEE. J gave up 4 bases and V 0 bases, and 4 bases lay outside the gene matches. This chain's CDR3 is CASSVGTSGSGYEQYF. In nucleotides, the CDR3 is TGTGCCAGCAGCGTAGGGACTAGCGGGAGCGGATACGAGCAGTACTTC. Full variable domain (rest looked up from reference TRBV9 and TRBJ2-7): DSGVTQTPKHLITATGQRVTLRCSPRSGDLSVYWYQQSLDQGLQFLIQYYNGEERAKGNILERFSAQQFPDLHSELNLSSLELGDSALYFCASSVGTSGSGYEQYFGPGTRLTVT.

This clone was seen a single time. The chain is built from TRBV19 and TRBJ2-1, with a possible D match to TRBD2 (6 bases). CDR3 length: 15 amino acids. Germline V gives CDR1 LNHDA, CDR2 SQIVND (reference sequence). With 1 base removed from V and 0 bases from J, the gap between germline ends came to 7 bases. The CDR3 is CASSIAGSSYNEQFF. CDR3 in DNA: TGTGCCAGTAGTATAGCCGGGAGCTCCTACAATGAGCAGTTCTTC.

Written as DNA, the CDR3 is TGTGCCAGCTCACCTGGAGACGCCAAAAACATTCAGTACTTC. Translated, it gives CASSPGDAKNIQYF. The genes are TRBV18 and TRBJ2-4, with no clear D. This CDR3 is 14 amino acids long. Per germline, CDR1 KGHSH and CDR2 LQKENI. V gave up 3 bases and J gave up 1 base, with 7 bases separating them.

The CDR3 loop reads CASSHRGTSGSQETQYF. Written as DNA, the CDR3 is TGTGCCAGCAGCCACAGGGGGACTAGCGGGAGTCAAGAGACCCAGTACTTC. The chain recombines TRBV7-2 with TRBJ2-5, with 14 nucleotides matching TRBD2. This CDR3 is 17 amino acids long. Germline CDR1 and CDR2: SGHTA and FQGNSA. Trimming at V came to 5 bases and at J to 2 bases, leaving 7 bases not matched to a gene.

The rearrangement links TRBV18 to TRBJ2-2, with D perhaps TRBD2 (6 bases). The V gene lost 1 base and the J gene lost 3 bases, with 6 bases spanning the gap. The CDR3 is 14 residues long. The V gene's germline CDR1 is KGHSH and CDR2 LQKENI. The CDR3 sequence is CASSPQRDTGELFF. Written as DNA, the CDR3 is TGTGCCAGCTCACCACAGCGGGACACCGGGGAGCTGTTTTTT. Full variable domain (missing parts from reference TRBV18 and TRBJ2-2): NAGVMQNPRHLVRRRGQEARLRCSPMKGHSHVYWYRQLPEEGLKFMVYLQKENIIDESGMPKERFSAEFPKEGPSILRIQQVVRGDSAAYFCASSPQRDTGELFFGEGSRLTVL.